The 21 T cell receptor beta chains presented below share a single source sample, sequenced in a study of blood T cell repertoires in COVID-19. Libraries were prepared by immunoSEQ multiplex PCR; TCRdb keeps only in-frame clonotypes and omits some of them. Of some 140,000 clones in the sample, roughly 80% were seen once. What was sequenced was peripheral blood. The source is a man aged 55 to 69 with acute or convalescent COVID-19.

J is TRBJ2-3 and V is TRBV7-3; 10 positions agree with TRBD2. The V and J ends lost 5 bases and 6 bases, in that order; junction bases with no gene match: 8. The CDR3 length is 15 residues. The V gene's germline CDR1 is SGHTA and CDR2 FQGTGA. The CDR3 reads CASSRAGGLQDTQYF. CDR3 in DNA: TGTGCCAGCAGCAGAGCGGGGGGGCTTCAGGATACGCAGTATTTT.

The gene calls are TRBV12-5 and TRBJ1-1; possible D gene TRBD1, 5 bases. The V gene's germline CDR1 is LGHNT and CDR2 FRNRAP. The ends were cut back, 3 bases at V and 0 bases at J, with 17 bases in the middle. CDR3 length equals 17 residues. This CDR3 is CASGLYDGAQMNTEAFF. CDR3 nucleotide sequence: TGTGCTAGTGGTTTATATGATGGGGCCCAGATGAACACTGAAGCTTTCTTT.

V gene TRBV5-1 combines with J gene TRBJ1-6; a possible D gene is TRBD1 (6 bases). The CDR3 sequence is 16 residues long. Trimming took 4 bases from V and 4 from J, leaving 15 bases between them. The germline V gene encodes CDR1 SGHRS and CDR2 YFSETQ. CDR3 protein: CASSVSGGQYNSPLHF. CDR3 DNA sequence: TGCGCCAGCAGCGTCTCGGGTGGACAGTATAATTCACCCCTCCACTTT.

The chain joins TRBV5-5 to TRBJ1-4, with D uncertain. This CDR3 has 14 amino acids. The germline V gene has CDR1 SGHKS and CDR2 YYEKEE (reference sequence). Trimming shortened V by 4 bases and J by 5 bases, and 12 bases separated the two germline ends. This CDR3 reads CASSESGGNEKLFF. The CDR3 DNA reads as TGTGCCAGCAGCGAGTCGGGAGGGAATGAAAAACTGTTTTTT.

The chain joins TRBV3-1 (or the pseudogene TRBV3-2) to TRBJ2-2; the D gene is possibly TRBD2 (6 bases). CDR1 and CDR2 (germline): LGHDT, YNNKEL (reference sequence). V was pared by 4 bases and J by 4 bases, with 16 bases between. The CDR3 runs 16 residues. CDR3 region: CASSPRAGQGTGELFF. CDR3 DNA: TGTGCCAGCAGCCCCCGTGCGGGGCAGGGCACCGGGGAGCTGTTTTTT.

This clone was detected only a few times. The chain employs TRBV6-5 and TRBJ2-1, with 10 bases identical to TRBD2. This CDR3 is built from 14 residues. The trim removed 6 bases at V and 7 bases at J, leaving 6 bases unmatched. Germline assignment: CDR1 MNHEY and CDR2 SVGAGI. CDR3 in DNA: TGTGCCAGCAGAAGCGGGGGGGCGGTGAATGAGCAGTTCTTC. Amino acid sequence: CASRSGGAVNEQFF.

The rearrangement links TRBV5-5 to TRBJ1-3; D is unresolved. The CDR3 is made up of 15 amino acids. Germline V gene lookup returns CDR1 SGHKS and CDR2 YYEKEE (reference sequence). Trimming stripped 7 bases from V and 0 bases from J, with 14 bases between. The CDR3 nucleotides read TGTGCCAGCCAAGTGCTCGACATCTCTGGAAACACCATATATTTT. Protein: CASQVLDISGNTIYF.

This rearrangement joins TRBV25-1 to TRBJ1-3, with 8 nucleotides matching TRBD1. Germline V gives CDR1 MGHDK, CDR2 SYGVNS. The V segment lost 7 bases and the J segment 0 bases; nucleotides outside the gene matches: 11. The CDR3 runs to 17 residues. The CDR3 nucleotides are TGTGCCAGCACCCAACCAGGGACAGGCCTCTCTGGAAACACCATATATTTT. It codes for CASTQPGTGLSGNTIYF.

This clone was found a few times. The chain combines TRBV5-1 with TRBJ2-7; TRBD1 agrees at 9 bases. The CDR3 length is 14 residues. J was trimmed by 4 bases and V by 2 bases; bases with no gene match: 4. Germline CDR1 is SGHRS and CDR2 is YFSETQ. The CDR3 is CASSLQGAKYEQYF. DNA of the CDR3: TGCGCCAGCAGCTTACAGGGGGCTAAGTACGAGCAGTACTTC.

This sequence joins TRBV6-5 and TRBJ2-7, with 7 bases fitting TRBD1. This CDR3 comprises 14 residues. The germline V gene encodes CDR1 MNHEY and CDR2 SVGAGI. The V and J ends lost 5 bases and 8 bases, in that order; junction bases with no gene match: 12. CDR3 coding DNA: TGTGCCAGCAGTACCGGGACAGCACCGCCTCAGCAGTACTTC. Its translation: CASSTGTAPPQQYF.

The chain recombines TRBV5-1 with TRBJ2-7; perhaps TRBD1 as D (6 bases). V lost 0 bases to trimming and J lost 2 bases, with 9 bases between them. There are 14 residues in the CDR3. Germline CDR1 SGHRS, CDR2 YFSETQ. CDR3 in amino acids: CASSLGRDTYEQYF. Here the CDR3 DNA reads TGCGCCAGCAGCTTGGGACGGGACACCTACGAGCAGTACTTC.

CDR3 amino acids: CAWSFGQGENTIYF. In nucleotides, the CDR3 is TGTGCCTGGAGCTTCGGACAGGGGGAAAACACCATATATTTT. The chain carries TRBV30 and TRBJ1-3; 10 bases line up with TRBD1. The germline CDR1 and CDR2 sequences are GTSNPN and SVGIG (reference sequence). CDR3 length: 14 amino acids. Trimming took 3 bases from V and 6 from J; bases not matched to a gene: 5.

Only a few counts were recorded for this clone. The CDR3 spells CASSNRGTEAFF. DNA for the CDR3: TGTGCCAGCAGCAACAGGGGCACTGAAGCTTTCTTT. The chain uses TRBV21-1 and TRBJ1-1; the listed D gene, TRBD1, was not tested against the DNA. TRBV21-1 is labeled a pseudogene. CDR3 length: 12 amino acids.

The chain carries TRBV7-9 and TRBJ1-5; D call uncertain. CDR1 and CDR2 from the germline V gene are SEHNR and FQNEAQ (reference sequence). V lost 1 base and J 7 bases, leaving 8 bases between the germline ends. This CDR3 contains 13 residues. The CDR3 coding sequence is TGTGCCAGCAGCTTAGATGGAGGCCAGCCCCAGCATTTT. Translation: CASSLDGGQPQHF.

This clone showed up just a few times. The same CDR3 arises from other DNA sequences in this sample as well. The chain joins TRBV7-3 to TRBJ2-3; 9 nucleotides agree with TRBD2. V lost 5 bases, J lost 0 bases, and 3 bases stayed unmatched. The CDR3 runs 15 residues. Germline values: CDR1 SGHTA, CDR2 FQGTGA. CDR3 region: CASSRSGGSTDTQYF. DNA for the CDR3: TGTGCCAGCAGCCGAAGCGGGGGGAGCACAGATACGCAGTATTTT.

The rearrangement uses TRBV6-5 and TRBJ1-3; 8 bases are a match to TRBD1. V trimming: 5 bases; J trimming: 3 bases; junction bases outside the gene matches: 6. CDR3 size: 15 residues. Per the germline V gene, CDR1 is MNHEY and CDR2 is SVGAGI. Written as DNA, the CDR3 is TGTGCCAGCAGTCTACAGGGGGTTGGTGGAAACACCATATATTTT. This gives the protein CASSLQGVGGNTIYF.

This chain links TRBV20-1 with TRBJ1-5; D not certain. Germline CDR1 is DFQATT and CDR2 is SNEGSKA (reference sequence). CDR3 length equals 13 residues. The V gene lost 3 bases and the J gene lost 1 base, with 7 bases spanning the gap. The CDR3 sequence is CSASKQSNQPQHF. CDR3 coding DNA: TGCAGTGCTAGTAAACAGAGCAATCAGCCCCAGCATTTT.

V is TRBV5-1 and J is TRBJ2-3; D is perhaps TRBD1 (6 bases). Germline loops: CDR1 SGHRS, CDR2 YFSETQ. Trimming took off 0 bases at V and 2 bases at J, with 13 bases between the two ends. There are 16 residues in the CDR3. CDR3 in amino acids: CASSLEGQGHTDTQYF. The DNA of the CDR3 is TGCGCCAGCAGCTTGGAGGGACAAGGCCACACAGATACGCAGTATTTT.

V and J are TRBV10-3 and TRBJ1-4; a weak D match, TRBD1 (5 bases). The germline V gene has CDR1 ENHRY and CDR2 SYGVKD. The CDR3 consists of 13 residues. The V and J ends lost 6 bases and 7 bases respectively, with 12 bases between them. CDR3 residues: CAIRAGVGEKLFF. CDR3 bases: TGTGCCATCAGGGCGGGGGTCGGTGAAAAACTGTTTTTT.

This chain uses TRBV24-1 with TRBJ2-7; D possibly corresponds to TRBD2 (6 bases). The CDR3 runs to 14 residues. The germline V and J ends were trimmed by 8 bases and 6 bases, with 19 bases remaining between them. CDR1 is KGHDR, CDR2 SFDVKD, per germline. The CDR3 nucleotides are TGTGCCACCATGAATGGACGGGGACTCTTCGAGCAGTACTTC. Amino acids: CATMNGRGLFEQYF.

This clone came up once. The genes are TRBV7-8 and TRBJ2-3; D gene unclear. The germline V gene encodes CDR1 SGHVS and CDR2 FQNEAQ. Trimming removed 7 bases at V and 10 bases at J, with 15 bases between. The CDR3 runs to 12 residues. The CDR3 region is CASTFTSVPQYF. The CDR3 region has the DNA TGTGCCAGCACCTTTACTTCCGTGCCGCAGTATTTT.